One T cell receptor beta chain is described in this entry. Its recognized antigen is unknown. No clone much larger than this one lies a single base away; base qualities are absent. These data belong to a study of blood T cells in healthy people across ages (dated by TCRdb to 2013 to 2016). For the wider study: Template switching captured roughly one uniquely barcoded TCR beta cDNA molecule per two T cells in model experiments. Using deep sequencing normalized with unique cDNA molecular identifiers, the study measured how TCR beta repertoire diversity changes with age. The donors were divided into four age groups: young (average around 16 years), middle-aged (about 39), aged (roughly 60) and long-lived (more than 75). For two donors (one aged 18 to 29 and one aged 80 or older), the study analyzed two additional independent replicas of 1 million unique cDNA reads from the same blood draw.

Systemically healthy Caucasian individuals from Russia, over 30 in total and aged about 6 to 100 years, were included as donors. Roughly 10 milliliters of peripheral blood were collected from each donor into EDTA-treated Vacutainer tubes. PBMCs were isolated by Ficoll-Paque density-gradient centrifugation, with at least 7 million obtained per sample. Trizol reagent was used to extract total RNA from the PBMCs, yielding at least 5 micrograms per sample. For every donor, an aliquot of PBMCs went through flow cytometry to measure the percentages of naive CD45RAhigh/CD27high T cells. Relative to germline, V is missing 1 base and J is missing 3 bases, with 8 bases of the junction outside any gene match. Per the germline V gene, SQVTM is the CDR1 and ANQGSEA is the CDR2. The CDR3 has 15 amino acids, counting the end cysteine and phenylalanine. Only the CDR3 part of the read is kept: 45 bases, read in frame from the first base.

The receptor library was made with 5' RACE. The sequencer listed for this sample is Illumina HiSeq 2500. A second PCR of roughly 6 to 11 cycles was run with a J-beta primer mix and a sample-barcoded 5' primer. Each TCR beta cDNA molecule received a unique molecular identifier from a template-switch 5' adaptor carrying 12 random nucleotides. At least 3 million CDR3-containing paired-end reads were obtained from each sample. All of the RNA was converted into first-strand cDNA using the Mint cDNA synthesis kit, with a TRBC-specific oligonucleotide serving as the primer. All cDNA was treated with uracil-DNA glycosylase and then went through a first 18-cycle PCR with the universal primers M1SS and BC2_uni_R. For the original study's pipeline: For normalization, 1 million high-quality reads, each with a distinct molecular identifier, were randomly selected from each sample. Instead of being binned into consensus sequences, reads that shared molecular identifiers were thrown out. MiTCR, run with a Q25 quality threshold and the strictest error-elimination algorithm, handled CDR3 identification, clonotype clustering and error correction. A nonparametric unseen species model using Euler transformation provided a lower-bound estimate of total TCR beta diversity. The public reads were run again by TCRdb, first through fastp at Q25 and then through MiXCR, and only productive beta chains were kept. Rows are unified per CDR3 protein, each entry keeping the most common DNA and genes. In this record, the V and J calls reflect TCRdb's handling and not the investigators' own analysis. This sample lists hundreds of thousands of distinct CDR3 sequences; 20% to 25% were detected once. Jointly, the top ten make up 8% to 10% of the sample.

Broad study findings and their caveats: Because donor CMV infection status was unknown, age-related changes in expanded clonotypes were potentially confounded. Estimates of total diversity based on one million sequenced T cells were regarded as lower bounds and as underestimates. Observed TCR beta diversity per million T cells fell roughly linearly with age, and a significant reduction was already apparent by age roughly 40. Since profiling was done on bulk unsorted PBMCs, naive and antigen-experienced compartments could not be conclusively compared. Compared with the aged group, the long-lived group had more naive CD4+ T cells, fewer expanded clones and increased TCR diversity, a pattern suggesting age selection. Observed TCR beta diversity correlated strongly with the percentage of naive T cells measured by flow cytometry.

The data also belong to a second study, concerning T cells of mothers and their children. As the second publication notes: Donors were nine systemically healthy Caucasian individuals: three mothers and their six children. cDNA synthesis used all of the extracted RNA, with approximately 1.6 ug of RNA in each 15 ul reaction. In the second PCR, the M1S primer added sample barcodes and 2-4 random nucleotides. More than 8.5 million TCR beta CDR3 reads were obtained from each mother, and 2.5 million to 3 million reads were obtained from each child. TCR recombination output is similarly shaped by thymic selection in related and unrelated pairs, with a minor effect exerted by inherited differences. Normalized repertoire overlap was always found to be slightly, but never significantly, higher in related mother-child pairs than in unrelated mother-child pairs. With a sensitivity of approximately 93 clones per million clonotypes, no persistent microchimeric T cell clones were detected. The study used deep NGS to compare TCR beta repertoires of mothers and children, seeking features distinguishing related mother-child pairs from unrelated individuals. Mothers averaged approximately 40 +/- 4 years of age and children averaged approximately 12 +/- 4 years. After adapter ligation was performed with NEBNext reagents, the libraries were sequenced on an Illumina HiSeq 2000 with 100+100 nt paired-end reads. To avoid cross-contamination, the mother libraries and the child libraries were prepared a month apart and sequenced in separate runs. Between 500,000 and 2,000,000 distinct TCR beta clonotypes were identified per donor. Naive TCR beta clonotypes were estimated from low-frequency clonotypes matched to each donor's FACS-determined naive share, without sorting.

This clonotype was obtained from a boy younger than 18 in good health. The rearranged chain carries TRBV29-1 and TRBJ2-5, and TRBD1 matches 7 of the central bases. Input material: blood. The bases are TGCAGCGTTGAAGTCTCAGGTGGGACAGAAGAGACCCAGTACTTC. It encodes CSVEVSGGTEETQYF.